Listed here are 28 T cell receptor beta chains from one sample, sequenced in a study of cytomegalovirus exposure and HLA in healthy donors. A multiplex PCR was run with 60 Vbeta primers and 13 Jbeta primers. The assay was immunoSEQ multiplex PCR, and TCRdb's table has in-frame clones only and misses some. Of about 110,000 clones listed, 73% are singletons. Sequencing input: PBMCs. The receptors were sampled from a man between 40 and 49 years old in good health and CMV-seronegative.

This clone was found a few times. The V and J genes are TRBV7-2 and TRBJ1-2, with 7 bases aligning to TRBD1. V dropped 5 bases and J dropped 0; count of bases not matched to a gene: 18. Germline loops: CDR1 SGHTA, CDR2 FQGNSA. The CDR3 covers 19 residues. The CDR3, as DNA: TGTGCCAGCAGCATCTCCGGGACAGCTCTCCGGTTAGCTAACTATGGCTACACCTTC. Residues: CASSISGTALRLANYGYTF.

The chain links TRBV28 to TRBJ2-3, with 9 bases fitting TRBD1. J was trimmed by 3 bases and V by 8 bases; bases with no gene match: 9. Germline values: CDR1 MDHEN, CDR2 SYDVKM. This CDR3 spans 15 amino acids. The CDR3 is CASLGTGFLTDTQYF. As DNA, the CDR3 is TGTGCCAGCCTCGGGACAGGGTTTTTGACAGATACGCAGTATTTT.

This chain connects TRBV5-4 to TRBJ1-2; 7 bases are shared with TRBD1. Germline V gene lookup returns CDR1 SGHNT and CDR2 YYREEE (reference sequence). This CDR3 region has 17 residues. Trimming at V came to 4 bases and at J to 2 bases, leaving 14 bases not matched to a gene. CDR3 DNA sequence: TGTGCCAGCAGCCCAGACAGGGATTGGTATGGGAACTATGGCTACACCTTC. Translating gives CASSPDRDWYGNYGYTF.

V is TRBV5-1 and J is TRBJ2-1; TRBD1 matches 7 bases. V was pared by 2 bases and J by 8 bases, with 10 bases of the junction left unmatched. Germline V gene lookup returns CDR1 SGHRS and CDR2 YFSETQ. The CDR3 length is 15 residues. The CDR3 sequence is CASSLQGSRFDEQFF. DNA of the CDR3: TGCGCCAGCAGCTTACAGGGGTCCCGCTTCGATGAGCAGTTCTTC.

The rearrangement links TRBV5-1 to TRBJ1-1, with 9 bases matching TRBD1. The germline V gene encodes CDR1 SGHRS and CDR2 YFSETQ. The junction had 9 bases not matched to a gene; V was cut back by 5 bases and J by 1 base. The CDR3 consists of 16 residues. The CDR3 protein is CASRPTPGQGNTEAFF. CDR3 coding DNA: TGCGCCAGCAGGCCCACTCCGGGACAGGGGAACACTGAAGCTTTCTTT.

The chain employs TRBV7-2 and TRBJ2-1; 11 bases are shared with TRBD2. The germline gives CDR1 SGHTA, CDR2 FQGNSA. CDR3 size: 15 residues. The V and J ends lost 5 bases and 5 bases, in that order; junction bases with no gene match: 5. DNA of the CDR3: TGTGCCAGCAGCGGGCGGGGACTAGCGGACAATGAGCAGTTCTTC. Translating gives CASSGRGLADNEQFF.

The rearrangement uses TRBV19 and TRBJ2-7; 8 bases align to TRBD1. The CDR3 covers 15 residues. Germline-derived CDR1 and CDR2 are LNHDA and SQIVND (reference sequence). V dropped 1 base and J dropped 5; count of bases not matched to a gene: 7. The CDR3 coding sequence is TGTGCCAGTAGTATAGCCCGGACAGGGACGGACGAGCAGTACTTC. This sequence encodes CASSIARTGTDEQYF.

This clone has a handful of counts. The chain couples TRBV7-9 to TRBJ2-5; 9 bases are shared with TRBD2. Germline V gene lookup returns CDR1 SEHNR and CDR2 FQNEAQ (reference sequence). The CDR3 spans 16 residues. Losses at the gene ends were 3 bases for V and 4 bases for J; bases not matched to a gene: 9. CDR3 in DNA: TGTGCCAGCAGCTTTTTCCCTAGCGGGGACCCAGAGACCCAGTACTTC. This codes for CASSFFPSGDPETQYF.

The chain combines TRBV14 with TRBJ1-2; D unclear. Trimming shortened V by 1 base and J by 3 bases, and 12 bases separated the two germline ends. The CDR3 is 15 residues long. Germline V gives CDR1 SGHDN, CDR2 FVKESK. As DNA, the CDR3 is TGTGCCAGCAGCCAAGTGGCAGGTCTATACTATGGCTACACCTTC. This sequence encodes CASSQVAGLYYGYTF. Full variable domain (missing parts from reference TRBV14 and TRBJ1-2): EAGVTQFPSHSVIEKGQTVTLRCDPISGHDNLYWYRRVMGKEIKFLLHFVKESKQDESGMPNNRFLAERTGGTYSTLKVQPAELEDSGVYFCASSQVAGLYYGYTFGSGTRLTVV.

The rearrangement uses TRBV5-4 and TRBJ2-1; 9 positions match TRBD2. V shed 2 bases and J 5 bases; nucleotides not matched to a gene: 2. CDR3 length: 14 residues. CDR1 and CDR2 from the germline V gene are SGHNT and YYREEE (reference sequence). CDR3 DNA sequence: TGTGCCAGCAGCTTAGCGGGGGGTCACAATGAGCAGTTCTTC. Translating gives CASSLAGGHNEQFF.

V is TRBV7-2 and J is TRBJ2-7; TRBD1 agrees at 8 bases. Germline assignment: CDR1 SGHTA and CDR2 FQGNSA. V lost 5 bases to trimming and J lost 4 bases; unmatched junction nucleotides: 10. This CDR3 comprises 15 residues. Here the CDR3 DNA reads TGTGCCAGCAGCCCGAGACAGGGGTCTTGGTACGAGCAGTACTTC. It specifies CASSPRQGSWYEQYF.

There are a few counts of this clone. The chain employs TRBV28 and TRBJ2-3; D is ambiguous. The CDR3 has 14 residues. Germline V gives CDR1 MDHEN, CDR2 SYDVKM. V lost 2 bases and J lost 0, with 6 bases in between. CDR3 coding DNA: TGTGCCAGCAGTTTAAGGAGTAGCACAGATACGCAGTATTTT. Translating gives CASSLRSSTDTQYF.

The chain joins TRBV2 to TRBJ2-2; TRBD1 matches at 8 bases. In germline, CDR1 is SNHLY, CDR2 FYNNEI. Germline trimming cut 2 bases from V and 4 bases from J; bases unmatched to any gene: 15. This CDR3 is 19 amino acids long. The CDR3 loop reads CASSEFGQGFCPGTGELFF. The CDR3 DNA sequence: TGTGCCAGCAGTGAATTCGGACAGGGTTTCTGTCCGGGCACCGGGGAGCTGTTTTTT. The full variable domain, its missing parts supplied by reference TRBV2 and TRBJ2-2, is EPEVTQTPSHQVTQMGQEVILRCVPISNHLYFYWYRQILGQKVEFLVSFYNNEISEKSEIFDDQFSVERPDGSNFTLKIRSTKLEDSAMYFCASSEFGQGFCPGTGELFFGEGSRLTVL.

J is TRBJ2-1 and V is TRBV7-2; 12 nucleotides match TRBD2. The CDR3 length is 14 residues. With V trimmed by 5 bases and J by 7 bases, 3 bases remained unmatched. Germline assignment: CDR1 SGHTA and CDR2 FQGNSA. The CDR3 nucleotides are TGTGCCAGCAGCCCAGGGACTAGCGGGAATGAGCAGTTCTTC. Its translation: CASSPGTSGNEQFF.

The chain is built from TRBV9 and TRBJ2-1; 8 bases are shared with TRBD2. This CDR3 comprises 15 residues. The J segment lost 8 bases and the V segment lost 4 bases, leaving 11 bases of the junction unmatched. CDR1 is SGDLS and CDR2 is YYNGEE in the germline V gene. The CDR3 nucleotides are TGTGCCAGCAGCTTAGCGACGGGGGGGCCCGATGAGCAGTTCTTC. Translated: CASSLATGGPDEQFF.

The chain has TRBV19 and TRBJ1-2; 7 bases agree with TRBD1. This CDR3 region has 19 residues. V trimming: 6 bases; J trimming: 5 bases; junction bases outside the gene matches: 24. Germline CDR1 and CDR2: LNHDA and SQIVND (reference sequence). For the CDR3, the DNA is TGTGCCAGTAGGTCTTTTGTCCAAGACCCATCGACAGGGTGGTATGGCTACACCTTC. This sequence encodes CASRSFVQDPSTGWYGYTF.

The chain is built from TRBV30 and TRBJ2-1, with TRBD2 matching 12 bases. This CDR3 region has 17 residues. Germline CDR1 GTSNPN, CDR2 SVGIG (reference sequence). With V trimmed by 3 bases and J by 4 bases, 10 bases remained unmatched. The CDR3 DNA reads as TGTGCCTGGAGCGGGCGGGTACTAGCGGGGGGTTACAATGAGCAGTTCTTC. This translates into CAWSGRVLAGGYNEQFF.

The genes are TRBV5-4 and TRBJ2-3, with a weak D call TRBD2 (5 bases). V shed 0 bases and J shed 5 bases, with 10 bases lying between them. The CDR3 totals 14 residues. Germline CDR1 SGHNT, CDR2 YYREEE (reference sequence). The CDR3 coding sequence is TGTGCCAGCAGCTTGGGGCTAGCCCTAGATACGCAGTATTTT. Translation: CASSLGLALDTQYF.

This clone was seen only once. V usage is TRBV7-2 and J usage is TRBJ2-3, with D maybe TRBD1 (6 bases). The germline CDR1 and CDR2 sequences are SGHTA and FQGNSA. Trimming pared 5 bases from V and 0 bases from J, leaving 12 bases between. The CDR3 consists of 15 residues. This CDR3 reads CASSRGTKSTDTQYF. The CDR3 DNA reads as TGTGCCAGCAGCCGTGGGACAAAAAGCACAGATACGCAGTATTTT.

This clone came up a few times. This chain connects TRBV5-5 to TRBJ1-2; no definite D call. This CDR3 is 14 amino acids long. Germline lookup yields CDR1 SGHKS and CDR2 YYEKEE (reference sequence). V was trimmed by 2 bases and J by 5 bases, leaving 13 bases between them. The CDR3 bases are TGTGCCAGCAGCTTCTTGACGTCGGGGTATGGCTACACCTTC. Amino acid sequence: CASSFLTSGYGYTF.

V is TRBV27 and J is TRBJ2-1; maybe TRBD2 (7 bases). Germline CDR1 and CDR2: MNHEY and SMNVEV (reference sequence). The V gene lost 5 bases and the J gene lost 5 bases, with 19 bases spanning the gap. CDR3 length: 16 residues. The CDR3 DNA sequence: TGTGCCAGCAGTCGGGGAGGGTGGACAGCCAACAATGAGCAGTTCTTC. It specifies CASSRGGWTANNEQFF.

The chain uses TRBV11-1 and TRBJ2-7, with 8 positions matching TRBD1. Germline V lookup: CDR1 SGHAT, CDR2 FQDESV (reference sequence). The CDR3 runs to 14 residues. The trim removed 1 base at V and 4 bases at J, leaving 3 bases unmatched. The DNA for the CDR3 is TGTGCCAGCAGCTTAGGGACAGGGAGGTACGAGCAGTACTTC. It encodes CASSLGTGRYEQYF.

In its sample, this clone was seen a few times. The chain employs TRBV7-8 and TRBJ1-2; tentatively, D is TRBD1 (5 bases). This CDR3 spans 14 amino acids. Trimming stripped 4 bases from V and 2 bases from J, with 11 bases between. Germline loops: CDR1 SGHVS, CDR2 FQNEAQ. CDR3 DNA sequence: TGTGCCAGCAGCTCCTGGGAGGGGAACTATGGCTACACCTTC. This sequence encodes CASSSWEGNYGYTF.

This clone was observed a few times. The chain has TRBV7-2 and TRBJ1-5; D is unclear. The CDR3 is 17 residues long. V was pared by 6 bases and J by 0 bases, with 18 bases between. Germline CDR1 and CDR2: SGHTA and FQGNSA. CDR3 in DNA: TGTGCCAGCAGTCTCTGGGAGGCCACATATAGCAATCAGCCCCAGCATTTT. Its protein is CASSLWEATYSNQPQHF.

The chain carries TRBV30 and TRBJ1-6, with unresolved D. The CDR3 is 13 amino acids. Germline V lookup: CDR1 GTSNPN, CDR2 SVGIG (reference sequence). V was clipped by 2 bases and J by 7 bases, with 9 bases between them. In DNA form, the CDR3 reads TGTGCCTGGAGTTTCGGGAGAAATTCACCCCTCCACTTT. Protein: CAWSFGRNSPLHF.

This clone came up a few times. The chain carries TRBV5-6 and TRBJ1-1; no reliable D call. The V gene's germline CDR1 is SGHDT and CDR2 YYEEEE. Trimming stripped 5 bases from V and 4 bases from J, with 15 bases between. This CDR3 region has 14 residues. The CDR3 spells CASSRWASGTEAFF. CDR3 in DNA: TGTGCCAGCAGTCGGTGGGCCTCAGGCACTGAAGCTTTCTTT.

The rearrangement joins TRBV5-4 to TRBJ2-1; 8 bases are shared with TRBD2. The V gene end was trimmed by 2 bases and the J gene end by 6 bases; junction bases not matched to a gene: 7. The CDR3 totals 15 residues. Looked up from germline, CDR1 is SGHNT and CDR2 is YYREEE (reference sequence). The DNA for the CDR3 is TGTGCCAGCAGCTTAATCCAGCGGGGGTTCAATGAGCAGTTCTTC. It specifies CASSLIQRGFNEQFF.

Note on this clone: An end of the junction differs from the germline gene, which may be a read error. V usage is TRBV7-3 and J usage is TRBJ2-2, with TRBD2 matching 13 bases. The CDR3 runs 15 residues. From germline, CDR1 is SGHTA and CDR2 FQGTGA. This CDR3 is CASNLGLAGAGELFF. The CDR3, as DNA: TGTGCCAGCAACTTAGGACTAGCGGGGGCCGGGGAGCTGTTTTTT. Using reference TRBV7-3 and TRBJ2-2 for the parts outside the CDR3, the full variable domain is GAGVSQTPSNKVTEKGKYVELRCDPISGHTALYWYRQSLGQGPEFLIYFQGTGAADDSGLPNDRFFAVRPEGSVSTLKIQRTERGDSAVYLCASNLGLAGAGELFFGEGSRLTVL.